The clone carrying this TCR beta chain was counted a few times. No antigen is known for it. These data originate in a study of radiation and T cells in renal cell carcinoma. The study's findings and limits: In blood, top tumor clones expanded by 2 weeks, shrinking by 4. Without pretreatment biopsies, baseline tumor clonotype presence was undetermined.

Sequenced by immunoSEQ multiplex PCR; TCRdb stores in-frame clones only, minus some. This table has approximately 110,000 clones, roughly 85% appearing once. This sample's time point: baseline pretreatment blood. Treatment noted: 15 Gy SBRT to primary tumor, nephrectomy 4 weeks later. Clear cell pathology was present in this patient's renal cell carcinoma. Looked up from germline, CDR1 is SGHDN and CDR2 is FVKESK. V lost 7 bases to trimming and J lost 7 bases, with 16 bases between them. This CDR3 has 14 amino acids. The receptor comes from a woman aged 55-70 years with renal cell carcinoma. The sample consisted of blood, taken from a patient whose treatment included radiotherapy and nephrectomy. The chain uses TRBV14 and TRBJ1-4; TRBD1 might be the D (5 bases). DNA for the CDR3: TGTGCCAGCAACCGCGGGACTGACCCTGAAAAACTGTTTTTT. It specifies CASNRGTDPEKLFF. Combining the CDR3 with reference TRBV14 and TRBJ1-4 gives the whole variable domain EAGVTQFPSHSVIEKGQTVTLRCDPISGHDNLYWYRRVMGKEIKFLLHFVKESKQDESGMPNNRFLAERTGGTYSTLKVQPAELEDSGVYFCASNRGTDPEKLFFGSGTQLSVL.